The present TCR beta chain was sequenced within a study of early T cells in non-severe SARS-CoV-2 infection. Broader study findings: The VDJdb matching leaned toward anti-spike CD8 responses and overlooked private and CD4 specificities.

Concerning this clonotype itself: Antigen: not known.

Each CDR3 protein is one row after TCRdb ran MiXCR on the 5' RACE reads. This table has around 71,000 distinct CDR3 sequences, about 9.1% appearing once. The sequenced sample was whole blood, obtained at baseline. This TCR was sampled from an adult who was a healthcare worker with PCR-confirmed SARS-CoV-2 infection or an uninfected control (not recorded which).

This CDR3 is CASSYSDRGHEQYF. The CDR3, as DNA: TGTGCCAGCAGTTACTCGGACCGGGGCCACGAGCAGTACTTC. The genes are TRBV6-2 or TRBV6-3 and TRBJ2-7; D tentatively fits TRBD1 or TRBD2 (5 bases each). V lost 0 bases and J 5 bases, leaving 11 bases between the germline ends. The germline V gene has CDR1 MNHEY and CDR2 SVGEGT. The CDR3 totals 14 residues.